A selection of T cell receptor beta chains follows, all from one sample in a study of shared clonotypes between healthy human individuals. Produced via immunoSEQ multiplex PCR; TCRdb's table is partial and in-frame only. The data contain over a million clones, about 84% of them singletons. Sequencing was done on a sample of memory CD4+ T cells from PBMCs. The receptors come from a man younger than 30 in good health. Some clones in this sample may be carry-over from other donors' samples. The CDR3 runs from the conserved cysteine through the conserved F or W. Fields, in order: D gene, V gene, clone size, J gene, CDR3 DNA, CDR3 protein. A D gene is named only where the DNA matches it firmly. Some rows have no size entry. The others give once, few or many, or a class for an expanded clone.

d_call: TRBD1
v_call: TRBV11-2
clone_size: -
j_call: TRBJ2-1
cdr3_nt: TGTGCCAGCAGCGCGACACAGGGGGGATACAATGAGCAGTTCTTC
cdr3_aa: CASSATQGGYNEQFF

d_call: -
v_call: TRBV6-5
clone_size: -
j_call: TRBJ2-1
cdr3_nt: TGTGCCAGCAGGTTGGGAGATTACAATGAGCAGTTCTTC
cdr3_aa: CASRLGDYNEQFF

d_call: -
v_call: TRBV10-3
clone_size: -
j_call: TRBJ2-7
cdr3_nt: TGTGCCATCAGTGCGGCTAGCGCCTACGAGCAGTACTTC
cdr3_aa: CAISAASAYEQYF

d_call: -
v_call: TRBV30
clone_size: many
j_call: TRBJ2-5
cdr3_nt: TGTGCCTGGAGTCACCGGGGCCAAGAGACCCAGTACTTC
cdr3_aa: CAWSHRGQETQYF

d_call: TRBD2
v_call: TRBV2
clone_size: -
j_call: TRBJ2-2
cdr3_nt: TGTGCCAGCAGTGGGACTAGCGGGTACACCGGGGAGCTGTTTTTT
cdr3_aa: CASSGTSGYTGELFF

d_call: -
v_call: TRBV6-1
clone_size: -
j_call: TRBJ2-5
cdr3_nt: TGTGCCAGCAGTGAATACTTCTTGAGCCCTACGACTAGGGAGACCCAGTACTTC
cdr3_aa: CASSEYFLSPTTRETQYF

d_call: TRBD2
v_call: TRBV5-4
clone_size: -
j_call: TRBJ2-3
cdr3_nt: TGTGCCAGCAGCCCACTAGCGGGAGGGCCAGATACGCAGTATTTT
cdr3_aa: CASSPLAGGPDTQYF

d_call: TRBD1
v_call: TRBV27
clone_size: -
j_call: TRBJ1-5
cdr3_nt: TGTGCCAGCAGTCGTACCTCCGGGACAGCGCTCAATCAGCCCCAGCATTTT
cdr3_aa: CASSRTSGTALNQPQHF

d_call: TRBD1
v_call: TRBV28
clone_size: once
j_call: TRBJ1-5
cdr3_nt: TGTGCCAGCAGTCTAAGACAGGGAGGGCAGCCCCAGCATTTT
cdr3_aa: CASSLRQGGQPQHF

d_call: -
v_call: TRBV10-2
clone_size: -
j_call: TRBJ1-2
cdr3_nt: TGCGCCAGCAGCGCCTCTGTGTATGGCTACACCTTC
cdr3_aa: CASSASVYGYTF

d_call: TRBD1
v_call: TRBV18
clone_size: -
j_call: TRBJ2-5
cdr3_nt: TGTGCCAGCTCACTTGGACAGGGGGAGACCCAGTACTTC
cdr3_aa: CASSLGQGETQYF

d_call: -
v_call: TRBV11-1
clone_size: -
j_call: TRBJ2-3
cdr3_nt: TGTGCCAGCAGCCGAACGATACAGGGAGATACGCAGTATTTT
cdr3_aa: CASSRTIQGDTQYF

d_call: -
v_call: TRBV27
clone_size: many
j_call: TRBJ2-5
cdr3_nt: TGTGCCAGCAGTTTATGGTTAGAGACCCAGTACTTC
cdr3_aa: CASSLWLETQYF

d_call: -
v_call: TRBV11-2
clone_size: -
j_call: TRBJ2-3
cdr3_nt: TGTGCCAGCAGCTCCCTCCCAGGCGGTCCACGAGATACGCAGTATTTT
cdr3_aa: CASSSLPGGPRDTQYF

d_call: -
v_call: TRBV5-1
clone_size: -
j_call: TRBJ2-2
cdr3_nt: TGCGCCAGCAGCTTCGGGCCCCTGGGCACCGGGGAGCTGTTTTTT
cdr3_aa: CASSFGPLGTGELFF

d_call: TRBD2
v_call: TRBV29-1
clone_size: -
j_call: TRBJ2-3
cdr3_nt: TGCAGCGTAGAACCGGGACTAGAGACAGATACGCAGTATTTT
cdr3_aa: CSVEPGLETDTQYF

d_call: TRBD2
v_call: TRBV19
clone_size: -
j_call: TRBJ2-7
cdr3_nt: TGTGCCAGTAGTATTTGGAGACCGGGACTAGGTCGCGAGCAGTACTTC
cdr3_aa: CASSIWRPGLGREQYF

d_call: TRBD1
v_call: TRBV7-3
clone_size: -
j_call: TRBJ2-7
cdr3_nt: TGTGCCAGCAGCTTAGATGGGACAGGGAGTAAAGAGCAGTACTTC
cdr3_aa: CASSLDGTGSKEQYF

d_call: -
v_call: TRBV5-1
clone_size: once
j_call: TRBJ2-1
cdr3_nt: TGCGCCAGCAGCTCTCATAGCGGTTCTGAGCAGTTCTTC
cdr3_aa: CASSSHSGSEQFF

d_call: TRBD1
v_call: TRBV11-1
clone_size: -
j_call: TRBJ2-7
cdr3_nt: TGTGCCAGCAGAAGGGACAGGGGTGTGTACGAGCAGTACTTC
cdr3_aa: CASRRDRGVYEQYF

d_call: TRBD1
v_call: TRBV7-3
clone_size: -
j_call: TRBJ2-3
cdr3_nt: TGTGCCAGCAGCCCCATCCACGGACAGGGAGTTACGCAGTATTTT
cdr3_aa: CASSPIHGQGVTQYF

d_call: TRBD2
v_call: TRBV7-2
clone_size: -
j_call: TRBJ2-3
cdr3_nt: TGTGCCAGCAGCTTGCTTGGGGCTAGCGGGAGCCGGAATACGCAGTATTTT
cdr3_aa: CASSLLGASGSRNTQYF

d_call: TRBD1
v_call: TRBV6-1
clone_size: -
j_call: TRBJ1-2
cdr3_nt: TGTGCCAGCAGTGAAAACAGGGGAGGTGGCTACACCTTC
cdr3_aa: CASSENRGGGYTF

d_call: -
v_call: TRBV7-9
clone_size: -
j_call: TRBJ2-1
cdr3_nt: TGTGCCAGCAGCTTGGTGAGTGAGCAGTTCTTC
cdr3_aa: CASSLVSEQFF

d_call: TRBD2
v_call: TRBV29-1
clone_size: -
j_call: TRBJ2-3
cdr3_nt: TGCAGCGTCGGTTTCTTTCTAGCGGGACAGACAGATACGCAGTATTTT
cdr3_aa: CSVGFFLAGQTDTQYF

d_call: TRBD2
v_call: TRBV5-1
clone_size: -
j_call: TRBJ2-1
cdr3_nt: TGCGCCAGCAGCTTGGAAGCGGGACTCTACAATGAGCAGTTCTTC
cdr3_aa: CASSLEAGLYNEQFF